This is a list of T cell receptor beta chains from one sample in a study of T cell responses to AZD1222 COVID-19 vaccine. Profiled with immunoSEQ multiplex PCR; TCRdb holds only in-frame clones, not every one. The sample contains 95,000 to 150,000 clones, about 89% of which appear only once. The starting material was peripheral blood, obtained on day 0 of AZD1222 vaccination. All receptors derive from an adult in good health. The CDR3 runs from the conserved cysteine through the conserved F or W. Each record gives: J gene, CDR3 length, V gene, clone size, D gene, CDR3 protein, CDR3 DNA. D genes are given only for firm matches. Clone sizes are given selectively: once, few, many, or a class where the clone is expanded.

j_gene: TRBJ2-2
len: 15
v_gene: TRBV19
abundance: -
d_gene: TRBD1
CDR3aa: CASSIGTGGTGELFF
CDR3nt: TGTGCCAGTAGTATAGGGACAGGGGGCACCGGGGAGCTGTTTTTT

j_gene: TRBJ1-6
len: 17
v_gene: TRBV5-4
abundance: -
d_gene: TRBD1
CDR3aa: CASSLDGRGQDFSPLHF
CDR3nt: TGTGCCAGCAGCTTGGACGGGCGGGGACAGGACTTTTCACCCCTCCACTTT

j_gene: TRBJ1-1
len: 17
v_gene: TRBV25-1
abundance: -
d_gene: -
CDR3aa: CASSEYNRLPPYTEAFF
CDR3nt: TGTGCCAGCAGTGAATATAATCGGTTGCCTCCGTACACTGAAGCTTTCTTT

j_gene: TRBJ2-6
len: 18
v_gene: TRBV7-9
abundance: -
d_gene: -
CDR3aa: CASSPPGAGSSGANVLTF
CDR3nt: TGTGCCAGCAGCCCCCCGGGGGCAGGAAGCTCTGGGGCCAACGTCCTGACTTTC

j_gene: TRBJ1-2
len: 10
v_gene: TRBV21-1
abundance: -
d_gene: -
CDR3aa: CALKKYGYTF
CDR3nt: TGTGCCCTAAAGAAATATGGCTACACCTTC

j_gene: TRBJ1-5
len: 15
v_gene: TRBV30
abundance: -
d_gene: TRBD1
CDR3aa: CAWSVWTGINQPQHF
CDR3nt: TGTGCCTGGAGTGTATGGACAGGAATCAATCAGCCCCAGCATTTT

j_gene: TRBJ2-7
len: 11
v_gene: TRBV30
abundance: -
d_gene: -
CDR3aa: CAWRSRYEQYF
CDR3nt: TGTGCCTGGAGATCCAGGTACGAGCAGTACTTC

j_gene: TRBJ1-5
len: 16
v_gene: TRBV2
abundance: -
d_gene: -
CDR3aa: CASSEVGGHSNQPQHF
CDR3nt: TGTGCCAGCAGTGAGGTGGGAGGGCATAGCAATCAGCCCCAGCATTTT

j_gene: TRBJ1-1
len: 15
v_gene: TRBV19
abundance: -
d_gene: TRBD1
CDR3aa: CASSRDRLMNTEAFF
CDR3nt: TGTGCCAGTAGTCGGGACAGGTTAATGAACACTGAAGCTTTCTTT

j_gene: TRBJ2-2
len: 15
v_gene: TRBV25-1
abundance: -
d_gene: TRBD1
CDR3aa: CASSEWGQGPGELFF
CDR3nt: TGTGCCAGCAGTGAATGGGGACAGGGGCCCGGGGAGCTGTTTTTT

j_gene: TRBJ1-2
len: 16
v_gene: TRBV19
abundance: once
d_gene: -
CDR3aa: CASSKGTARPNYGYTF
CDR3nt: TGTGCCAGTAGTAAGGGCACAGCGAGACCGAACTATGGCTACACCTTC

j_gene: TRBJ2-3
len: 16
v_gene: TRBV28
abundance: -
d_gene: TRBD2
CDR3aa: CASSLVGGRSTDTQYF
CDR3nt: TGTGCCAGCAGTTTAGTTGGCGGGAGGTCCACAGATACGCAGTATTTT

j_gene: TRBJ2-1
len: 16
v_gene: TRBV24-1
abundance: once
d_gene: TRBD2
CDR3aa: CATSDPSGSSYNEQFF
CDR3nt: TGTGCCACCAGTGATCCCAGCGGGAGCTCCTACAATGAGCAGTTCTTC

j_gene: TRBJ2-1
len: 14
v_gene: TRBV5-6
abundance: -
d_gene: TRBD2
CDR3aa: CASLAGSVYNEQFF
CDR3nt: TGTGCCAGTTTAGCGGGCTCGGTATACAATGAGCAGTTCTTC

j_gene: TRBJ2-3
len: 14
v_gene: TRBV11-2
abundance: -
d_gene: -
CDR3aa: CASSPYWGTDTQYF
CDR3nt: TGTGCCAGCAGCCCCTATTGGGGGACAGATACGCAGTATTTT

j_gene: TRBJ2-4
len: 13
v_gene: TRBV9
abundance: -
d_gene: -
CDR3aa: CASTAGSEDIQYF
CDR3nt: TGTGCCAGCACGGCGGGGTCTGAAGACATTCAGTACTTC

j_gene: TRBJ2-1
len: 13
v_gene: TRBV29-1
abundance: -
d_gene: -
CDR3aa: CSGGRAGANEQFF
CDR3nt: TGCAGCGGGGGACGGGCGGGTGCCAATGAGCAGTTCTTC

j_gene: TRBJ1-6
len: 18
v_gene: TRBV3-1/TRBV3-2
abundance: -
d_gene: -
CDR3aa: CASSPTGFGGTDFRPLHF
CDR3nt: TGTGCCAGCAGCCCTACGGGATTCGGGGGCACGGACTTTAGGCCCCTCCACTTT

j_gene: TRBJ1-1
len: 14
v_gene: TRBV19
abundance: once
d_gene: TRBD1
CDR3aa: CASSQLQGTTEAFF
CDR3nt: TGTGCCAGTAGCCAATTACAGGGGACAACTGAAGCTTTCTTT

j_gene: TRBJ1-5
len: 13
v_gene: TRBV3-1/TRBV3-2
abundance: -
d_gene: TRBD1
CDR3aa: CASRGTGDQPQHF
CDR3nt: TGTGCCAGCAGGGGGACAGGGGATCAGCCCCAGCATTTT